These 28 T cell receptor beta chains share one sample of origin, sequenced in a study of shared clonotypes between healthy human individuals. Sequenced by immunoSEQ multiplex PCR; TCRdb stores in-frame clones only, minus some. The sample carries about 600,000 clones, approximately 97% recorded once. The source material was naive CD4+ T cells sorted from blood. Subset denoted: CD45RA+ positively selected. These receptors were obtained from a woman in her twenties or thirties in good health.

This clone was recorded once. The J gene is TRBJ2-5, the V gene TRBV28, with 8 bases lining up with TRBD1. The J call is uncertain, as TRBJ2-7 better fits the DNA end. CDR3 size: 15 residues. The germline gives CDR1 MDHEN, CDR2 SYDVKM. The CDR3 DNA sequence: TGTGCCAGCAGACTAGGGCAGGGGGCGGATTCCGAGCAGTACTTC. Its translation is CASRLGQGADSEQYF.

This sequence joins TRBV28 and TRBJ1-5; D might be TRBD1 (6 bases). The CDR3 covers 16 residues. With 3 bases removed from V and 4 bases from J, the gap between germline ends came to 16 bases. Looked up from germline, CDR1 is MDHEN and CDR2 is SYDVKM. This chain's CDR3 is CASSFPLGAGNQPQHF. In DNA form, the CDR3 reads TGTGCCAGCAGTTTTCCCCTGGGGGCGGGTAATCAGCCCCAGCATTTT.

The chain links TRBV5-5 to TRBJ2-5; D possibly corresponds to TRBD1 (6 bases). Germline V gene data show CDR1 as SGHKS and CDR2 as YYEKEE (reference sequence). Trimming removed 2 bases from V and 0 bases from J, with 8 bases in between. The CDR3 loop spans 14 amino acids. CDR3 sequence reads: CASSFTGYQETQYF. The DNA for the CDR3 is TGTGCCAGCAGCTTTACAGGGTACCAAGAGACCCAGTACTTC.

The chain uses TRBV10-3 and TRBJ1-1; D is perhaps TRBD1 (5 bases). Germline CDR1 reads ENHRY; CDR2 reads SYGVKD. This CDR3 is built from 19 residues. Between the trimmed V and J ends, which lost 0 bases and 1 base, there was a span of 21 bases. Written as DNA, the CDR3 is TGTGCCATCAGTGAGTCAATGCTGGGGGTAAGACAAAGGAACACTGAAGCTTTCTTT. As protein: CAISESMLGVRQRNTEAFF.

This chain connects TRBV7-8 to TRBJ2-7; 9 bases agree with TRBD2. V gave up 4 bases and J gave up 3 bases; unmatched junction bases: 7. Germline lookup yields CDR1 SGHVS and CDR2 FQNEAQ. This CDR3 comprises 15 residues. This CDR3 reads CASSSTGTSFYEQYF. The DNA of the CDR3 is TGTGCCAGCAGCTCTACCGGGACTAGCTTCTACGAGCAGTACTTC. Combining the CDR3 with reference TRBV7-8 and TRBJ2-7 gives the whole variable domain GAGVSQSPRYKVAKRGQDVALRCDPISGHVSLFWYQQALGQGPEFLTYFQNEAQLDKSGLPSDRFFAERPEGSVSTLKIQRTQQEDSAVYLCASSSTGTSFYEQYFGPGTRLTVT.

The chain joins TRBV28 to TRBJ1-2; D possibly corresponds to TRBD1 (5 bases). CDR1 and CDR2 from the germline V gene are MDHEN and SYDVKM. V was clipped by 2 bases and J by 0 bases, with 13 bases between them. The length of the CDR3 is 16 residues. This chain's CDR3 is CASSLPTQGANYGYTF. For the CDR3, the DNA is TGTGCCAGCAGTTTACCCACGCAGGGAGCTAACTATGGCTACACCTTC.

The CDR3 DNA is TGTGCCACCTCCTTGTCCCGGACAGGGGTCGAGCAGTACTTC. Translation: CATSLSRTGVEQYF. V is TRBV6-1 and J is TRBJ2-7; 9 bases line up with TRBD1. The CDR3 has 14 amino acids. Germline assignment: CDR1 MNHNS and CDR2 SASEGT. V was clipped by 10 bases and J by 6 bases; unmatched bases: 13.

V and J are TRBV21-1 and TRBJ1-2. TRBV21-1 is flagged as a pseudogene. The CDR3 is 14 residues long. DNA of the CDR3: TGTGCCAGCAGCAAAGACGTATCTAACTATGGCTACACCTTC. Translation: CASSKDVSNYGYTF.

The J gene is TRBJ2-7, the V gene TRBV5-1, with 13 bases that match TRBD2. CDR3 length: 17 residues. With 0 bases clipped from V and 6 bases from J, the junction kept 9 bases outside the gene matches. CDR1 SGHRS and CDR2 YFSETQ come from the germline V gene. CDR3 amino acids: CASSLAVTSGRALEQYF. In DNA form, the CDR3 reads TGCGCCAGCAGCTTGGCCGTAACTAGCGGGAGGGCCCTCGAGCAGTACTTC.

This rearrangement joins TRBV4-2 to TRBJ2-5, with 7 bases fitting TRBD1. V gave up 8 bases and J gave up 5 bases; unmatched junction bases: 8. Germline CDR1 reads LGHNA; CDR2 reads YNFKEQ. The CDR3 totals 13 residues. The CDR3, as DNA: TGTGCCAGCGGACGACAGGGTGGGGAGACCCAGTACTTC. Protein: CASGRQGGETQYF.

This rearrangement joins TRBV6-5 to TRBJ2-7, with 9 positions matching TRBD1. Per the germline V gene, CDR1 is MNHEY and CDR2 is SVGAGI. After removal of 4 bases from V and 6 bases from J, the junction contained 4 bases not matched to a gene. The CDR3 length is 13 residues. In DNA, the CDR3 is TGTGCCAGCAGTTTGGGGACAGGGACCGAGCAGTACTTC. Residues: CASSLGTGTEQYF.

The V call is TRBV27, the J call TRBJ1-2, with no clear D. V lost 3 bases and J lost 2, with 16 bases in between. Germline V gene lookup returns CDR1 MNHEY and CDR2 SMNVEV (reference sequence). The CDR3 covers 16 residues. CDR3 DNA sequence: TGTGCCAGCAGTTTTTACGGGCCACAAAAAAACTATGGCTACACCTTC. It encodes CASSFYGPQKNYGYTF.

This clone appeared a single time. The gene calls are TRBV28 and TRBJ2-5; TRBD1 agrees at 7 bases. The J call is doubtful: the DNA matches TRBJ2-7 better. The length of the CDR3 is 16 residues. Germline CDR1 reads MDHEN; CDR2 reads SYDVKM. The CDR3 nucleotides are TGTGCCAGCAGAGGGGGCCCTCACGTGAGCTCCTACGAGCAGTACTTC. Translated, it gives CASRGGPHVSSYEQYF.

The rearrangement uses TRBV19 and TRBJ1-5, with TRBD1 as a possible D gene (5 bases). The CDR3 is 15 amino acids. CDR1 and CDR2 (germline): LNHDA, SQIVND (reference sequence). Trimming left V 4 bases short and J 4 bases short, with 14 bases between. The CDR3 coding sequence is TGTGCCAGTAGTAAGTGGGGGAGCCGGAATCAGCCCCAGCATTTT. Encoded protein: CASSKWGSRNQPQHF.

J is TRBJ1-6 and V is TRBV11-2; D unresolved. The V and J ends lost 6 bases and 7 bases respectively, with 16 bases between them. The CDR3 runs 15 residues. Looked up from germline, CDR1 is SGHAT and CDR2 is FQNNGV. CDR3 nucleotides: TGTGCCAGCAGTCTCTCCGGGATTGAGAATTCACCCCTCCACTTT. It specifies CASSLSGIENSPLHF.

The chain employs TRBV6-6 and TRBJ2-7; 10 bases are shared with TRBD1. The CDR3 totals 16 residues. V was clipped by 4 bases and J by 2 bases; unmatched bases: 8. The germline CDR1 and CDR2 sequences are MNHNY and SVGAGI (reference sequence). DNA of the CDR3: TGTGCCAGCAGTTTAGCGACAGGGGGCAGGCCCTACGAGCAGTACTTC. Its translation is CASSLATGGRPYEQYF.

This CDR3 is CASSTGETSANEQFF. The CDR3 DNA follows: TGTGCCAGCAGCACGGGGGAGACCTCCGCCAATGAGCAGTTCTTC. The chain recombines TRBV7-9 with TRBJ2-1; maybe TRBD2 (6 bases). With 5 bases removed from V and 6 bases from J, the gap between germline ends came to 17 bases. Germline V gene lookup returns CDR1 SEHNR and CDR2 FQNEAQ (reference sequence). The CDR3 extends over 15 amino acids.

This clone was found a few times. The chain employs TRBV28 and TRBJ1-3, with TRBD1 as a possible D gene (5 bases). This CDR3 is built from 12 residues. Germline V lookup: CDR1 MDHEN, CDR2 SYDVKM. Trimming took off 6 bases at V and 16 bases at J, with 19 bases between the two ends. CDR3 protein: CASRTYQGSSYF. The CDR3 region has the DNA TGTGCCAGCAGGACCTATCAGGGCAGTTCTTATTTT.

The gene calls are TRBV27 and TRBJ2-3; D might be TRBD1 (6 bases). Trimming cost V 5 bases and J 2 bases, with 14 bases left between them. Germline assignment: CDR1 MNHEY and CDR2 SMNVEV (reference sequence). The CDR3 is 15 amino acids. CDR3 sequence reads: CASSIFRTATDTQYF. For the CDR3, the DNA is TGTGCCAGCAGTATTTTTAGGACAGCCACAGATACGCAGTATTTT.

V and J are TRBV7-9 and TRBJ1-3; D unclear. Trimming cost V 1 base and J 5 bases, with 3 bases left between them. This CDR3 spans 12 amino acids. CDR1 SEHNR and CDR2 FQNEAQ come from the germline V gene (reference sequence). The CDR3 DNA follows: TGTGCCAGCAGCTTAGACAGAAACACCATATATTTT. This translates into CASSLDRNTIYF.

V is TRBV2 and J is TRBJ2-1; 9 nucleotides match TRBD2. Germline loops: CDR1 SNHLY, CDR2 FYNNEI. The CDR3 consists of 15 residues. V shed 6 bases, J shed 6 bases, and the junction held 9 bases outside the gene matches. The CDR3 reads CASSLSPGLANEQFF. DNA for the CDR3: TGTGCCAGCAGCCTATCACCGGGACTAGCCAATGAGCAGTTCTTC.

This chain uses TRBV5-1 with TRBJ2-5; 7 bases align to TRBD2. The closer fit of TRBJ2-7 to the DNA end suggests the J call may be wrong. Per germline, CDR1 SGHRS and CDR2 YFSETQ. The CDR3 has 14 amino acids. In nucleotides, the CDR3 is TGCGCCAGCAGGTCTAGCGGCACCTCCTACGAGCAGTACTTC. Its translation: CASRSSGTSYEQYF.

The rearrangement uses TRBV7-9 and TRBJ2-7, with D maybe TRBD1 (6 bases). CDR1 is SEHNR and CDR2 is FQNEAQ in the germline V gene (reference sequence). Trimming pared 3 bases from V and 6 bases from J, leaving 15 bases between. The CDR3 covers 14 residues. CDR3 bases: TGTGCCAGCAGCTTCTCCGGGACATGGGGCGAGCAGTACTTC. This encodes CASSFSGTWGEQYF.

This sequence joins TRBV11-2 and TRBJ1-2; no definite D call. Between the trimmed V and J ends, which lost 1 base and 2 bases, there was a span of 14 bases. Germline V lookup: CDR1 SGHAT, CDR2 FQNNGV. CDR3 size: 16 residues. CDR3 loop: CASSLVRWRENYGYTF. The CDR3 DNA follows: TGTGCCAGCAGCTTAGTTCGGTGGAGGGAAAACTATGGCTACACCTTC.

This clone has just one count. The CDR3 loop reads CASSEWQIGEQFF. CDR3 nucleotides: TGCGCCAGCAGTGAGTGGCAAATAGGTGAGCAGTTCTTC. The chain links TRBV10-1 to TRBJ2-1; no clear D gene. Germline CDR1 reads WNHNN; CDR2 reads SYGVQD (reference sequence). The CDR3 spans 13 residues. V was cut by 1 base and J by 9 bases, with 10 bases left in between.

The CDR3 DNA sequence: TGTGCCACCAGCAGGCGATTGGGACTAGCGGGAGGATCCAGCTCCTACAATGAGCAGTTCTTC. Translated, it gives CATSRRLGLAGGSSSYNEQFF. The J gene is TRBJ2-1, the V gene TRBV15; TRBD2 matches 15 bases. Unmatched junction bases numbered 12, after V lost 3 bases and J lost 0 bases. This CDR3 has 21 residues. Germline V gene data show CDR1 as LNHNV and CDR2 as YYDKDF (reference sequence).

The CDR3 sequence is CASSNQGGYSNQPQHF. CDR3 DNA: TGCGCCAGCAGCAACCAGGGGGGGTATAGCAATCAGCCCCAGCATTTT. This chain links TRBV4-1 with TRBJ1-5, with TRBD1 identical over 7 bases. Germline lookup yields CDR1 MGHRA and CDR2 YSYEKL. This CDR3 has 16 residues. V gave up 5 bases and J gave up 0 bases; unmatched junction bases: 7.

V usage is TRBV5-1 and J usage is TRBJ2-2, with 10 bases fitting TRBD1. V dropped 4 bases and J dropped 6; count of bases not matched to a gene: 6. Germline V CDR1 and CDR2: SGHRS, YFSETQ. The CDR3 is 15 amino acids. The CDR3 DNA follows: TGCGCCAGCAGCATGACAGGGGGCTCCTCCGGGGAGCTGTTTTTT. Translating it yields CASSMTGGSSGELFF.